The 3 T cell receptor beta chains reported below all come from one sample, sequenced in a study of coeliac disease. Produced via immunoSEQ multiplex PCR; TCRdb's table is partial and in-frame only. This sample has around 1,100 clones, with roughly three fifths found just once. The sequenced sample was intraepithelial lymphocytes from the gut. All receptors come from a man between 65 and 80 years old without celiac disease.

The rearrangement links TRBV28 to TRBJ2-7; 11 bases agree with TRBD1. V shed 10 bases, J shed 3 bases, and the junction held 5 bases outside the gene matches. This CDR3 comprises 13 residues. Germline V gene sequence: CDR1 MDHEN, CDR2 SYDVKM. The DNA for the CDR3 is TGTGCCATCCGTGGGACAGGGGGCTACGAGCAGTACTTC. Amino acids: CAIRGTGGYEQYF.

This clone has more than one count but fewer than ten. This chain links TRBV6-5 with TRBJ1-5; 10 positions match TRBD1. J was trimmed by 4 bases and V by 5 bases; bases with no gene match: 5. CDR3 length equals 15 residues. Germline-derived CDR1 and CDR2 are MNHEY and SVGAGI. The CDR3 region has the DNA TGTGCCAGCAGTATCGGGACAGGGGCAAATCAGCCCCAGCATTTT. As protein: CASSIGTGANQPQHF.

The J gene is TRBJ2-3, the V gene TRBV2, with D possibly TRBD1 on 6 matching bases. The V and J ends lost 0 bases and 14 bases respectively, with 15 bases between them. Germline lookup yields CDR1 SNHLY and CDR2 FYNNEI. This CDR3 is built from 13 residues. This CDR3 is CASSEAHGQRRYF. CDR3 nucleotides: TGTGCCAGCAGTGAAGCGCACGGACAGAGACGGTATTTT.